These 17 T cell receptor beta chains share one sample of origin, sequenced in a study of T cells expressing NK-cell markers. TCRdb processed the 5' RACE reads again and assigns one entry to each CDR3 protein, with no DNA. There are hundreds of thousands of distinct CDR3 sequences in the sample, with 7.3% held by the top ten. The sample comprised blood T cells: a sorted CD56 or NKG2C T cell subset, CD4+ or CD8+ T cells, or bulk PBMC T cells (not recorded which). These receptors were obtained from a woman aged 18-70 years in good health.

The chain has TRBV7-9 and TRBJ2-3; TCRdb selects TRBD1, and the lack of DNA leaves this call unchecked. Germline V CDR1 and CDR2: SEHNR, FQNEAQ (reference sequence). This CDR3 contains 15 residues. This chain's CDR3 is CASSPRRQGTDTQYF.

V and J are TRBV9 and TRBJ2-4; with no DNA, the TCRdb D assignment of TRBD1 cannot be verified. The CDR3 totals 15 residues. The germline V gene has CDR1 SGDLS and CDR2 YYNGEE. CDR3 loop: CASSVTGLAKNIQYF.

The gene calls are TRBV24-1 and TRBJ2-1; without DNA, the TCRdb call of TRBD2 cannot be checked. CDR3 length: 14 residues. Germline V gene data show CDR1 as KGHDR and CDR2 as SFDVKD. CDR3 loop: CATSDSGDYNEQFF.

This chain uses TRBV6-5 with TRBJ1-5; TCRdb's D gene call, TRBD1, goes unchecked for lack of DNA. CDR3 length: 16 residues. The germline gives CDR1 MNHEY, CDR2 SVGAGI. The CDR3 protein is CASSISGTNSNQPQHF.

The chain recombines TRBV12-3 or TRBV12-4 with TRBJ2-7; TCRdb returns TRBD2, unconfirmable since there is no DNA. The CDR3 extends over 14 amino acids. The CDR3 sequence: CASSSPAGAYEQYF.

The chain joins TRBV5-1 to TRBJ2-5; TCRdb's D gene call, TRBD2, goes unchecked for lack of DNA. Germline V gives CDR1 SGHRS, CDR2 YFSETQ. The CDR3 covers 16 residues. CDR3 loop: CASSQGTSGTQETQYF.

The chain combines TRBV11-2 with TRBJ1-6; the TCRdb D gene call, TRBD1, has no DNA to confirm it. This CDR3 contains 14 residues. Germline CDR1 reads SGHAT; CDR2 reads FQNNGV. This chain's CDR3 is CASSKRDSQSPLHF.

V and J are TRBV7-9 and TRBJ1-4; the D call of TRBD1 rests on TCRdb alone, since no DNA is present to check it. From germline, CDR1 is SEHNR and CDR2 FQNEAQ (reference sequence). This CDR3 contains 15 residues. The CDR3 here is CASSLAGTGNEKLFF.

This chain connects TRBV11-2 to TRBJ1-2; TCRdb proposes TRBD1, but this gene call is untestable without DNA. This CDR3 has 14 residues. The germline gives CDR1 SGHAT, CDR2 FQNNGV. CDR3: CASSSWGTDYGYTF. The full variable domain, with the rest looked up from reference TRBV11-2 and TRBJ1-2, is EAGVAQSPRYKIIEKRQSVAFWCNPISGHATLYWYQQILGQGPKLLIQFQNNGVVDDSQLPKDRFSAERLKGVDSTLKIQPAKLEDSAVYLCASSSWGTDYGYTFGSGTRLTVV.

The chain employs TRBV20-1 and TRBJ2-1; TCRdb names TRBD1, which stays unverified in the absence of DNA. CDR3 length equals 12 residues. CDR1 and CDR2 (germline): DFQATT, SNEGSKA (reference sequence). The CDR3 spells CSASRASDEQFF.

The V call is TRBV7-3, the J call TRBJ2-3; as DNA is missing, the TRBD1 call by TCRdb cannot be tested. CDR1 and CDR2 (germline): SGHTA, FQGTGA. This CDR3 is built from 12 residues. The CDR3 here is CASSFQGDTQYF.

The chain employs TRBV7-3 and TRBJ2-3; TCRdb's D gene call, TRBD2, goes unchecked for lack of DNA. The germline CDR1 and CDR2 sequences are SGHTA and FQGTGA. The CDR3 is made up of 16 amino acids. This CDR3 reads CASTLRGGPYTDTQYF.

The V call is TRBV28, the J call TRBJ2-1; no DNA is available, so the TRBD2 call from TCRdb remains unchecked. The CDR3 is 15 residues long. Germline V gene sequence: CDR1 MDHEN, CDR2 SYDVKM. The CDR3 sequence: CASSLGRSGYNEQFF.

The J gene is TRBJ2-5, the V gene TRBV19; the TRBD1 assignment by TCRdb is unverifiable without DNA. The germline V gene has CDR1 LNHDA and CDR2 SQIVND (reference sequence). The CDR3 is 14 residues long. CDR3 region: CASSNGPGGETQYF.

This rearrangement joins TRBV11-2 to TRBJ2-1; the TRBD2 assignment by TCRdb is unverifiable without DNA. CDR1 and CDR2 (germline): SGHAT, FQNNGV. This CDR3 is 19 amino acids long. Here the CDR3 reads CASRGPQLGTARSPLEQFF.

The chain joins TRBV5-1 to TRBJ2-4; TCRdb selects TRBD1, and the lack of DNA leaves this call unchecked. Per germline, CDR1 SGHRS and CDR2 YFSETQ. This CDR3 has 16 amino acids. The CDR3 protein is CASSTDSTLAKNIQYF.

The rearrangement links TRBV18 to TRBJ2-3. The CDR3 extends over 11 amino acids. Looked up from germline, CDR1 is KGHSH and CDR2 is LQKENI. The chain's CDR3 is CASSLDRKLSF.